This T cell receptor (beta chain) is drawn from a study of cytomegalovirus exposure and HLA in healthy donors. Notes on the study in general: Earlier findings revealed that most TCR beta V segments proved productive either about 87% or about 30% of the time.

With 4 bases clipped from V and 5 bases from J, the junction kept 14 bases outside the gene matches. Germline CDR1 reads LNHDA; CDR2 reads SQIVND (reference sequence). The CDR3 covers 18 residues. Worth noting for this clone: The antigen remains unidentified.

PCR used 60 Vbeta primers and 13 Jbeta primers. Using immunoSEQ multiplex PCR, the repertoire was profiled, and TCRdb retains in-frame clones only, with some absent. The table shows some 90,000 clones, with 82% occurring only once. This clonotype originated in a man aged 45-60 years in good health and CMV-seronegative. The chain recombines TRBV19 with TRBJ2-1; 10 nucleotides align to TRBD1. Material for sequencing was PBMCs. The CDR3 protein is CASSTRPGDRGTNNEQFF. CDR3 nucleotides: TGTGCCAGTAGTACGAGGCCCGGGGACAGGGGTACCAACAATGAGCAGTTCTTC.